The 10 T cell receptor beta chains presented below share a single source sample, sequenced in a study of blood T cell repertoires in COVID-19. TCRdb keeps only in-frame clones here, not all; method: immunoSEQ multiplex PCR. Here the sample spans under 200,000 clones, roughly 82% being singletons. Sequencing was performed on PBMCs or T cells enriched from blood (not recorded which). The receptors were sampled from a woman aged 55-70 years with acute COVID-19.

The gene calls are TRBV6-5 and TRBJ1-3; 7 bases align to TRBD1. Germline V lookup: CDR1 MNHEY, CDR2 SVGAGI. Germline trimming cut 4 bases from V and 4 bases from J; bases unmatched to any gene: 4. There are 14 residues in the CDR3. For the CDR3, the DNA is TGTGCCAGCAGTTTCGGGACAGAAGGAAACACCATATATTTT. This codes for CASSFGTEGNTIYF.

This chain connects TRBV5-1 to TRBJ2-2; perhaps TRBD2 as D (5 bases). With 2 bases removed from V and 2 bases from J, the gap between germline ends came to 13 bases. The germline CDR1 and CDR2 sequences are SGHRS and YFSETQ. This CDR3 region has 16 residues. The CDR3 loop is CASSFRDLINTGELFF. CDR3 DNA sequence: TGCGCCAGCAGCTTCCGGGATCTGATAAACACCGGGGAGCTGTTTTTT.

The chain combines TRBV7-2 with TRBJ1-4; possible D gene TRBD1, 6 bases. Trimming left V 1 base short and J 8 bases short, with 17 bases between. Germline CDR1 is SGHTA and CDR2 is FQGNSA. The CDR3 contains 16 residues. The CDR3 protein is CASSLVGGRGGEKLFF. CDR3 sequence (DNA): TGTGCCAGCAGCTTAGTCGGAGGCAGGGGAGGGGAAAAACTGTTTTTT.

The chain carries TRBV19 and TRBJ2-1; maybe TRBD1 (6 bases). CDR1 is LNHDA and CDR2 is SQIVND in the germline V gene (reference sequence). V was cut by 6 bases and J by 11 bases, with 11 bases left in between. This CDR3 has 11 residues. CDR3 in amino acids: CASRGQGQQFF. The DNA of the CDR3 is TGTGCCAGTAGGGGGCAGGGGCAGCAGTTCTTC.

This clone has only a few counts. This rearrangement joins TRBV7-2 to TRBJ1-5; D gene unclear. V was cut by 4 bases and J by 0 bases, with 7 bases left in between. Germline V gene data show CDR1 as SGHTA and CDR2 as FQGNSA. CDR3 size: 14 residues. CDR3 protein: CASSSAYSNQPQHF. The CDR3 DNA reads TGTGCCAGCAGCTCCGCGTATAGCAATCAGCCCCAGCATTTT.

This clone was observed a single time. This sequence joins TRBV30 and TRBJ1-4, with D possibly matching TRBD1 (5 bases). V lost 3 bases and J 8 bases, leaving 16 bases between the germline ends. CDR3 length equals 14 residues. Germline CDR1 reads GTSNPN; CDR2 reads SVGIG (reference sequence). The CDR3 protein is CAWSSGMGREKLFF. The CDR3, as DNA: TGTGCCTGGAGCTCAGGGATGGGGCGCGAAAAACTGTTTTTT.

This chain uses TRBV7-2 with TRBJ2-2, with D possibly TRBD2 on 6 matching bases. The CDR3 is 19 residues long. V shed 5 bases and J shed 0 bases, with 22 bases lying between them. Looked up from germline, CDR1 is SGHTA and CDR2 is FQGNSA. Here the CDR3 DNA reads TGTGCCAGCAGCCCGCGGGGACGCAGGAGACAAACGAACACCGGGGAGCTGTTTTTT. Translation gives CASSPRGRRRQTNTGELFF.

V usage is TRBV4-3 and J usage is TRBJ2-1, with TRBD1 matching over 9 bases. The CDR3 loop spans 16 amino acids. Germline trimming cut 0 bases from V and 6 bases from J; bases unmatched to any gene: 6. CDR1 is LGHNA, CDR2 YSLEER, per germline. CDR3 residues: CASSQDRWTGANEQFF. The DNA for the CDR3 is TGCGCCAGCAGCCAAGATCGCTGGACAGGGGCCAATGAGCAGTTCTTC.

This rearrangement joins TRBV10-1 to TRBJ2-3; 15 bases fit TRBD2. Germline loops: CDR1 WNHNN, CDR2 SYGVQD (reference sequence). J lost 8 bases, V lost 6 bases, and 6 bases had no gene match. CDR3 size: 15 residues. The CDR3 loop is CASSGLAGGPGTQYF. DNA of the CDR3: TGCGCCAGCAGCGGACTAGCGGGGGGGCCGGGTACGCAGTATTTT.

The genes are TRBV5-5 and TRBJ1-4; D uncertain. V dropped 2 bases and J dropped 7 bases, with 12 bases sitting between them. Germline CDR1 is SGHKS and CDR2 is YYEKEE (reference sequence). The CDR3 extends over 14 amino acids. The CDR3 protein is CASSFGGFGEKLFF. In DNA, the CDR3 is TGTGCCAGCAGCTTCGGCGGGTTCGGTGAAAAACTGTTTTTT.